This T cell receptor (beta chain) emerged from a study of blood T cell repertoires in COVID-19. Profiled with immunoSEQ multiplex PCR; TCRdb holds only in-frame clones, not every one. This table has about 50,000 clones, around 83% appearing once. Germline V CDR1 and CDR2: GTSNPN, SVGIG (reference sequence). V was cut by 4 bases and J by 4 bases, with 13 bases left in between. The CDR3 has 13 residues. Sequences were obtained from peripheral blood. The chain employs TRBV30 and TRBJ2-5; D remains ambiguous. The clonotype comes from a man aged 40-49 years with active COVID-19. CDR3 in amino acids: CAWIITSGETQYF. CDR3 bases: TGTGCCTGGATAATTACCAGTGGAGAGACCCAGTACTTC.